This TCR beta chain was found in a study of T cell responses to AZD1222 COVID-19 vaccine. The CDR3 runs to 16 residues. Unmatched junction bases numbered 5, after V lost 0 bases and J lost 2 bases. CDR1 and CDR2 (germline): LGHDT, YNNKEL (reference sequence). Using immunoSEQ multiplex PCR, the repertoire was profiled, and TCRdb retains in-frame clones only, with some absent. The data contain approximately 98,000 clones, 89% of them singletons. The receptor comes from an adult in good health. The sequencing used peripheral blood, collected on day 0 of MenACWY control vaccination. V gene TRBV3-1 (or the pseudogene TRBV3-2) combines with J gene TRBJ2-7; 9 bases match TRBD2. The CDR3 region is CASSQDLSSGAYEQYF. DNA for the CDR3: TGTGCCAGCAGCCAAGATCTGTCTAGCGGGGCCTACGAGCAGTACTTC.